These T cell receptor beta chains were read from a single sample in a study of blood T cells in healthy people across ages. Using its own MiXCR run on the 5' RACE reads, TCRdb lists one record per CDR3 protein. This table has about 640,000 distinct CDR3 sequences, 45% to 65% appearing once. Sequencing input: blood. The receptor source for this set is a man aged 55 to 70 in good health. The CDR3 runs from the conserved cysteine through the conserved F or W. The order of the fields is CDR3 length, clone size, D gene, V gene, J gene, CDR3 DNA, CDR3 protein. The D gene is left open where the match is weak. Clone size is shown for a subset of rows, as once, few, many or a class of expanded clone.

length: 12
size: .
D: .
V: TRBV20-1
J: TRBJ2-5
DNA: TGCAGTGTATGGGACTCACAAGAGACCCAGTACTTC
CDR3: CSVWDSQETQYF

length: 15
size: .
D: TRBD1
V: TRBV20-1
J: TRBJ2-5
DNA: TGCAGTGCTAGAGCCGACAGGGGGCGTCAAGAGACCCAGTACTTC
CDR3: CSARADRGRQETQYF

length: 13
size: few
D: .
V: TRBV12-3/TRBV12-4
J: TRBJ2-5
DNA: TGTGCCATCCGCTTCCAGGGGTTTGAGACCCAGTACTTC
CDR3: CAIRFQGFETQYF

length: 15
size: .
D: .
V: TRBV29-1
J: TRBJ2-3
DNA: TGCAGCGTTGGGGCAGGTGCCCCTGGGCCAGATACGCAGTATTTT
CDR3: CSVGAGAPGPDTQYF

length: 17
size: .
D: TRBD1
V: TRBV4-2
J: TRBJ1-1
DNA: TGTGCCAGCAGCCTCATCAGGGGGAGAGACCGAGACACTGAAGCTTTCTTT
CDR3: CASSLIRGRDRDTEAFF

length: 14
size: .
D: .
V: TRBV2
J: TRBJ1-1
DNA: TGTGCCAGCAGTGAAGCCTGGCGGAACACTGAAGCTTTCTTT
CDR3: CASSEAWRNTEAFF

length: 15
size: .
D: TRBD1
V: TRBV20-1
J: TRBJ1-1
DNA: TGCAGTGCCCAACGAGCGAGGGGACAGGTCGCTGAAGCTTTCTTT
CDR3: CSAQRARGQVAEAFF

length: 14
size: .
D: .
V: TRBV5-1
J: TRBJ2-1
DNA: TGCGCCAGCAGCGTGGTTCTTGGGGACAATGAGCAGTTCTTC
CDR3: CASSVVLGDNEQFF

length: 15
size: .
D: .
V: TRBV20-1
J: TRBJ1-4
DNA: TGCAGTGCTGGGGACTCCGTCCGGCTTAATGAAAAACTGTTTTTT
CDR3: CSAGDSVRLNEKLFF

length: 13
size: once
D: TRBD2
V: TRBV2
J: TRBJ2-1
DNA: TGTGCCAGCAGTGAAGCATGGGAGGGTGAGCAGTTCTTC
CDR3: CASSEAWEGEQFF

length: 15
size: .
D: .
V: TRBV6-5
J: TRBJ1-5
DNA: TGTGCCAGCAGATCACAACGGGGGAGCAATCAGCCCCAGCATTTT
CDR3: CASRSQRGSNQPQHF

length: 14
size: few
D: .
V: TRBV6-5
J: TRBJ2-5
DNA: TGTGCCGTCGCGGCAGGGGGACTCCAAGAGACCCAGTACTTC
CDR3: CAVAAGGLQETQYF

length: 15
size: .
D: .
V: TRBV20-1
J: TRBJ1-1
DNA: TGCAGTGCTAGAGTCCCAGGGACGGGGAACACTGAAGCTTTCTTT
CDR3: CSARVPGTGNTEAFF

length: 14
size: few
D: .
V: TRBV9
J: TRBJ1-2
DNA: TGTGCCAGCAGCGTAGCGGCAGCTAACTATGGCTACACCTTC
CDR3: CASSVAAANYGYTF

length: 17
size: .
D: TRBD2
V: TRBV6-1
J: TRBJ2-3
DNA: TGTGCCAGCAGCCCCCGGGGGACTAGCGACTTCACAGATACGCAGTATTTT
CDR3: CASSPRGTSDFTDTQYF

length: 14
size: .
D: TRBD1
V: TRBV20-1
J: TRBJ1-2
DNA: TGCAGTGCTCCAGGGGGTGGAGGACTATATGGCTACACCTTC
CDR3: CSAPGGGGLYGYTF

length: 12
size: .
D: .
V: TRBV12-3/TRBV12-4
J: TRBJ1-2
DNA: TGTGCCAGCGGGAGGGGTAACTATGGCTACACCTTC
CDR3: CASGRGNYGYTF

length: 15
size: .
D: TRBD1
V: TRBV10-3
J: TRBJ1-6
DNA: TGTGCCATCAGTGAGTCGACAGGGATGAATTCACCCCTCCACTTT
CDR3: CAISESTGMNSPLHF

length: 14
size: .
D: TRBD2
V: TRBV5-5
J: TRBJ2-7
DNA: TGTGCCAGCAGCCAAGGGACTAGCTACAATGAGCAGTACTTC
CDR3: CASSQGTSYNEQYF

length: 16
size: .
D: TRBD1
V: TRBV5-1
J: TRBJ1-5
DNA: TGCGCCAGCAGCTTGGGGGGACAGGGGAGCGAGCAGCCCCAGCATTTT
CDR3: CASSLGGQGSEQPQHF

length: 13
size: .
D: .
V: TRBV6-5
J: TRBJ2-1
DNA: TGTGCCAGCAGAGACACCCTTGGCCCTAGGGAGTTCTTC
CDR3: CASRDTLGPREFF

length: 15
size: few
D: TRBD1
V: TRBV28
J: TRBJ1-2
DNA: TGTGCCAGCAGTTCTGGACAGGGCCCGGCGGATGGCTACACCTTC
CDR3: CASSSGQGPADGYTF

length: 16
size: once
D: .
V: TRBV20-1
J: TRBJ1-3
DNA: TGCAGTGCTAGTAGGCCAGAAAGGTCCTCTGGAAACACCATATATTTT
CDR3: CSASRPERSSGNTIYF

length: 12
size: .
D: .
V: TRBV2
J: TRBJ2-5
DNA: TGTGCCTCCCTGCGCACAAACAATGAGCAGTACTTC
CDR3: CASLRTNNEQYF

length: 16
size: .
D: .
V: TRBV4-1
J: TRBJ1-2
DNA: TGCGCCAGCAGCCAAGAATCTGAGGGGAGCATTGGAGGCTACACCTTC
CDR3: CASSQESEGSIGGYTF

length: 12
size: .
D: .
V: TRBV29-1
J: TRBJ2-5
DNA: TGCAGCGTTGGAGAGGGCGGCCTAACCCAGTACTTC
CDR3: CSVGEGGLTQYF

length: 20
size: .
D: TRBD2
V: TRBV20-1
J: TRBJ2-1
DNA: TGCAGTGCTAGAGATCCAAGCGGGAGGTTAACTGGGAGCTCCTACATTGAGCAGTTCTTC
CDR3: CSARDPSGRLTGSSYIEQFF

length: 15
size: few
D: TRBD1
V: TRBV27
J: TRBJ2-7
DNA: TGTGCCAGCAGTTGGAGCGGGACAGGGACCTACGAGCAGTACTTC
CDR3: CASSWSGTGTYEQYF

length: 13
size: .
D: .
V: TRBV20-1
J: TRBJ2-7
DNA: TGCAGTGCTCCCCGACTAGGGGGATGCGAGCAGTACTTC
CDR3: CSAPRLGGCEQYF

length: 16
size: .
D: .
V: TRBV5-1
J: TRBJ2-3
DNA: TGCGCCAGCAGCTTCCAGGCCTTGGGAGACACAGATACGCAGTATTTT
CDR3: CASSFQALGDTDTQYF

length: 13
size: .
D: .
V: TRBV7-2
J: TRBJ2-7
DNA: TGTGCCAGCAGCTTACAGGGGTTGGAAGAGCAGTACTTC
CDR3: CASSLQGLEEQYF

length: 15
size: .
D: .
V: TRBV4-1
J: TRBJ1-2
DNA: TGCGCCAGCAGCCAAGATTTTAGGCGGTTCTATGGCTACACCTTC
CDR3: CASSQDFRRFYGYTF

length: 15
size: few
D: TRBD2
V: TRBV7-2
J: TRBJ2-1
DNA: TGTGCCAGCAGCGCGACTAGCGGGTTCTACAATGAGCAGTTCTTC
CDR3: CASSATSGFYNEQFF

length: 16
size: few
D: .
V: TRBV6-5
J: TRBJ2-5
DNA: TGTGCCAGCAGTTACTCGATTTTCGGGGGCAAAGAGACCCAGTACTTC
CDR3: CASSYSIFGGKETQYF

length: 12
size: .
D: .
V: TRBV5-1
J: TRBJ2-5
DNA: TGCGCCAGCAGCTTGGTTAACAATGAGCAGTACTTC
CDR3: CASSLVNNEQYF

length: 15
size: .
D: TRBD1
V: TRBV24-1
J: TRBJ2-5
DNA: TGTGCCACCAGTGATTTGACAGGGGCTCGGGAGACCCAGTACTTC
CDR3: CATSDLTGARETQYF

length: 16
size: .
D: .
V: TRBV5-1
J: TRBJ2-3
DNA: TGCGCCAGCAGCTTGGATGGACAGCTTAGCACAGATACGCAGTATTTT
CDR3: CASSLDGQLSTDTQYF

length: 16
size: .
D: .
V: TRBV10-3
J: TRBJ2-1
DNA: TGTGCCATCAGTGACGACAGCCGCGGCGGGGACAATGAGCAGGTCTTC
CDR3: CAISDDSRGGDNEQVF

length: 14
size: many
D: TRBD1
V: TRBV5-1
J: TRBJ2-5
DNA: TGCGCCAGCAGGACGGGGCAGGGGGAAGAGACCCAGTACTTC
CDR3: CASRTGQGEETQYF

length: 15
size: few
D: TRBD2
V: TRBV10-1
J: TRBJ2-5
DNA: TGCGCCAGCAGTGATTTAGCGGGGAACCAAGAGACCCAGTACTTC
CDR3: CASSDLAGNQETQYF

length: 14
size: once
D: TRBD1
V: TRBV4-2
J: TRBJ2-3
DNA: TGTGCCAGCAGGGGGGGACAGGGGGCAGATACGCAGTATTTT
CDR3: CASRGGQGADTQYF

length: 17
size: few
D: .
V: TRBV28
J: TRBJ2-6
DNA: TGTGCCAGCAGTCCCGCCGGGCCCCCCTCTGGGGCCAACGTCCTGACTTTC
CDR3: CASSPAGPPSGANVLTF

length: 13
size: few
D: .
V: TRBV12-3/TRBV12-4
J: TRBJ1-2
DNA: TGTGCCAGCAGTTTAGTAGACTGGGGTGGCTACACCTTC
CDR3: CASSLVDWGGYTF

length: 15
size: .
D: .
V: TRBV20-1
J: TRBJ1-1
DNA: TGCAGTGCTAGAGCCCAGGGACGGGGGGTAACTGAAGCTTTCTTT
CDR3: CSARAQGRGVTEAFF

length: 16
size: .
D: .
V: TRBV5-1
J: TRBJ1-5
DNA: TGCGCCAGCAGCTTGGAAGGTTCCCCAATCAATCAGCCCCAGCATTTT
CDR3: CASSLEGSPINQPQHF

length: 13
size: .
D: TRBD1
V: TRBV6-5
J: TRBJ1-2
DNA: TGTGCCAGCAAAGACAGGGCGGGCTATGGCTACACCTTC
CDR3: CASKDRAGYGYTF

length: 18
size: .
D: TRBD2
V: TRBV15
J: TRBJ2-5
DNA: TGTGCCACCAGCAACCCGGGACTAGCGGGGGACCTCCAAGAGACCCAGTACTTC
CDR3: CATSNPGLAGDLQETQYF

length: 14
size: .
D: .
V: TRBV5-1
J: TRBJ2-7
DNA: TGCGCCAGCAGCGTGAGGCAGGGGATCTACGAGCAGTACTTC
CDR3: CASSVRQGIYEQYF

length: 13
size: few
D: .
V: TRBV25-1
J: TRBJ2-7
DNA: TGTGCCAGCAGTGACAGCAACTCCTACGAGCAGTACTTC
CDR3: CASSDSNSYEQYF